These 8 T cell receptor beta chains were sequenced from one sample in a study of T cells in localized non-small cell lung cancer (dated by TCRdb to about 2020). Library preparation was by the immunoSEQ multiplex PCR assay. TCRdb took this table from immuneACCESS and kept in-frame rearrangements with V and J called. Such tables lack part of the clones; where checked against another copy, unresolved V genes explain under half of the gap, and the rest is unexplained. The sample table contains around 40,000 clones; only one count was recorded for 85% to 90% of them. The ten most abundant clones make up more than 2% of the sample. Sample: peripheral blood, taken before any cancer treatment. The receptors come from a female donor older than 55 with stage I squamous cell lung carcinoma.

The genes are TRBV11-3 and TRBJ2-3; 10 bases align to TRBD2. The CDR3 runs to 15 residues. The V gene's germline CDR1 is SGHNT and CDR2 YENEEA. The V gene end was trimmed by 5 bases and the J gene end by 2 bases; junction bases not matched to a gene: 4. The CDR3 DNA follows: TGTGCCAGCAGCAAGGGACTAGCGACCACAGATACGCAGTATTTT. Its protein is CASSKGLATTDTQYF.

In its sample, this clone was seen once. The V gene is TRBV5-1, the J gene TRBJ2-7; D perhaps matches TRBD1 (5 bases). This CDR3 has 15 residues. The V end was cut by 4 bases, the J end by 1 base, with 15 bases between. CDR1 is SGHRS, CDR2 YFSETQ, per germline. The CDR3 region has the DNA TGCGCCAGCAGCGCAGGGCTGAGGTTGTCCTACGAGCAGTACTTC. This encodes CASSAGLRLSYEQYF.

The chain uses TRBV5-1 and TRBJ2-7; 7 nucleotides line up with TRBD2. The trim removed 9 bases at V and 5 bases at J, leaving 14 bases unmatched. Germline-derived CDR1 and CDR2 are SGHRS and YFSETQ. This CDR3 is built from 14 residues. DNA of the CDR3: TGCGCCACCCAGAGAGGGAGGGCCAACGACGAGCAGTACTTC. Amino acid sequence: CATQRGRANDEQYF.

The chain couples TRBV5-1 to TRBJ1-1; D possibly corresponds to TRBD1 (6 bases). In germline, CDR1 is SGHRS, CDR2 YFSETQ. V was clipped by 2 bases and J by 3 bases, with 11 bases between them. The CDR3 has 14 residues. As DNA, the CDR3 is TGCGCCAGCAGCTTTTTCCCAGGGGACACTGAAGCTTTCTTT. Protein sequence: CASSFFPGDTEAFF.

CDR3 region: CASRLVGGLEQFF. The CDR3 bases are TGTGCCAGCAGACTAGTGGGAGGGTTGGAGCAGTTCTTC. The chain uses TRBV7-6 and TRBJ2-1; 7 bases map to TRBD2. Germline CDR1 and CDR2: SGHVS and FNYEAQ. With V trimmed by 6 bases and J by 10 bases, 9 bases remained unmatched. The CDR3 spans 13 residues. Combining the CDR3 with reference TRBV7-6 and TRBJ2-1 gives the whole variable domain GAGVSQSPRYKVTKRGQDVALRCDPISGHVSLYWYRQALGQGPEFLTYFNYEAQQDKSGLPNDRFSAERPEGSISTLTIQRTEQRDSAMYRCASRLVGGLEQFFGPGTRLTVL.

The chain links TRBV11-2 to TRBJ2-7; D is perhaps TRBD1 (5 bases). Germline CDR1 reads SGHAT; CDR2 reads FQNNGV. The V end was cut by 3 bases, the J end by 3 bases, with 15 bases between. This CDR3 has 15 residues. DNA for the CDR3: TGTGCCAGCAGCTTTGTGTCTGGACAAAACTACGAGCAGTACTTC. Protein product: CASSFVSGQNYEQYF.

The gene calls are TRBV2 and TRBJ1-1; TRBD1 is a possible D gene (6 bases). CDR3 length: 14 amino acids. CDR1 is SNHLY, CDR2 FYNNEI, per germline. The V end was cut by 7 bases, the J end by 6 bases, with 18 bases between. The CDR3 region has the DNA TGTGCCAGCATTCCCACAGGGCCACGCTCTGAAGCTTTCTTT. This codes for CASIPTGPRSEAFF.

The V and J genes are TRBV2 and TRBJ2-2, with 7 positions matching TRBD1. Germline loops: CDR1 SNHLY, CDR2 FYNNEI. This CDR3 comprises 15 residues. V was pared by 6 bases and J by 0 bases, with 4 bases of the junction left unmatched. DNA for the CDR3: TGTGCCAGCAGATCGGGACAGTCGAACACCGGGGAGCTGTTTTTT. This translates into CASRSGQSNTGELFF.